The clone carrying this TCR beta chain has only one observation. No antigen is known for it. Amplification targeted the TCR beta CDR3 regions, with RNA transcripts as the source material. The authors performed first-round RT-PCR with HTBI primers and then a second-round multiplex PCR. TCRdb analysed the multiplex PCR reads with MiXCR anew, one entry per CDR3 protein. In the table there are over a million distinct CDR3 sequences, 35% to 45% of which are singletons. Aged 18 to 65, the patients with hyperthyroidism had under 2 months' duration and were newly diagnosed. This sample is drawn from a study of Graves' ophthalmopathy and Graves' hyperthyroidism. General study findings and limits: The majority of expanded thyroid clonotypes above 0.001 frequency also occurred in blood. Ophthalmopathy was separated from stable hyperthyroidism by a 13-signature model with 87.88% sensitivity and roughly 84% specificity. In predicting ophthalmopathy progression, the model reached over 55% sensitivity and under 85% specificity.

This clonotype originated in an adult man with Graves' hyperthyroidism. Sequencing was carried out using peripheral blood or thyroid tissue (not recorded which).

The CDR3 loop reads CASSVGQGISNQPQHF. For the CDR3, the DNA is TGTGCCAGCAGCGTCGGACAGGGAATTAGCAATCAGCCCCAGCATTTT. This chain connects TRBV7-9 to TRBJ1-5, with 8 bases fitting TRBD1. With 5 bases clipped from V and 0 bases from J, the junction kept 6 bases outside the gene matches. The CDR3 extends over 16 amino acids. The germline V gene encodes CDR1 SEHNR and CDR2 FQNEAQ (reference sequence).